These 4 T cell receptor beta chains originate from one sample sequenced in a study of PD-1 and CTLA-4 blockade in melanoma. Sequencing used immunoSEQ multiplex PCR; TCRdb keeps in-frame clones, though not all of them. The sample yields 31,000 or so clones, about 85% seen once. The specimen was CD8+ T cells from peripheral blood, collected from a patient given anti-PD-1 treatment. All receptors derive from a human donor with melanoma.

V gene TRBV6-4 combines with J gene TRBJ2-3; D is possibly TRBD1 or TRBD2 (5 bases each). Trimming took 4 bases from V and 0 from J, leaving 8 bases between them. This CDR3 region has 14 residues. Germline V CDR1 and CDR2: MRHNA, SNTAGT. CDR3 nucleotides: TGTGCCAGCAGTGCCCGGGACAGCACAGATACGCAGTATTTT. It is translated as CASSARDSTDTQYF.

The sample holds a few counts of this clone. The chain joins TRBV6-5 to TRBJ2-7; D possibly corresponds to TRBD1 (5 bases). V dropped 0 bases and J dropped 1 base, with 10 bases sitting between them. The germline V gene has CDR1 MNHEY and CDR2 SVGAGI. The CDR3 is 15 amino acids. DNA of the CDR3: TGTGCCAGCAGTTACTCGACCAGGGCTTCCTACGAGCAGTACTTC. This encodes CASSYSTRASYEQYF.

The chain combines TRBV28 with TRBJ1-1, with 10 bases identical to TRBD1. This CDR3 contains 15 residues. The germline CDR1 and CDR2 sequences are MDHEN and SYDVKM. Unmatched junction bases numbered 4, after V lost 5 bases and J lost 1 base. CDR3 in DNA: TGTGCCAGCAGTCCCCGGACAGGGGGGAACACTGAAGCTTTCTTT. Its translation: CASSPRTGGNTEAFF.

The J gene is TRBJ1-3, the V gene TRBV5-1; 8 nucleotides align to TRBD1. From germline, CDR1 is SGHRS and CDR2 YFSETQ. This CDR3 region has 16 residues. V gave up 0 bases and J gave up 4 bases; unmatched junction bases: 6. CDR3 region: CASSLGQGAQGNTIYF. In nucleotides, the CDR3 is TGCGCCAGCAGCTTGGGGCAGGGGGCCCAGGGAAACACCATATATTTT. Variable domain in full (rest from reference TRBV5-1 and TRBJ1-3): KAGVTQTPRYLIKTRGQQVTLSCSPISGHRSVSWYQQTPGQGLQFLFEYFSETQRNKGNFPGRFSGRQFSNSRSEMNVSTLELGDSALYLCASSLGQGAQGNTIYFGEGSWLTVV.